One sample yielded the 21 T cell receptor beta chains listed below, sequenced in a study of cytomegalovirus exposure and HLA in healthy donors. Primers: 60 Vbeta forward and 13 Jbeta reverse. Some clones are missing from TCRdb's copy, which holds only in-frame ones; the method was immunoSEQ multiplex PCR. This sample has 110,000 to 150,000 clones, with about 81% found just once. Sequenced material: PBMCs. The receptors originated from a man under 40 in good health and CMV-seronegative.

The chain joins TRBV28 to TRBJ1-3, with D possibly being TRBD1 (5 bases). Trimming pared 6 bases from V and 3 bases from J, leaving 9 bases between. The CDR3 sequence is 13 residues long. Germline CDR1 and CDR2: MDHEN and SYDVKM. The CDR3 loop is CASRQGFGNTIYF. For the CDR3, the DNA is TGTGCCAGCAGGCAGGGTTTTGGAAACACCATATATTTT.

The chain links TRBV2 to TRBJ2-1; 9 positions match TRBD2. The CDR3 is 16 residues long. The germline CDR1 and CDR2 sequences are SNHLY and FYNNEI. Trimming removed 0 bases from V and 7 bases from J; junction bases left unmatched: 7. CDR3 protein: CASSEAGGRAFNEQFF. CDR3 nucleotide sequence: TGTGCCAGCAGTGAAGCAGGCGGGAGGGCCTTTAATGAGCAGTTCTTC.

V and J are TRBV7-8 and TRBJ2-6, with 7 bases matching TRBD1. The trim removed 4 bases at V and 0 bases at J, leaving 6 bases unmatched. Germline CDR1 is SGHVS and CDR2 is FQNEAQ. The CDR3 has 17 amino acids. In DNA, the CDR3 is TGTGCCAGCAGCTCCAGGGACAGTATCTCTGGGGCCAACGTCCTGACTTTC. Its protein is CASSSRDSISGANVLTF.

Ten or more counts support this clone. The V gene is TRBV15, the J gene TRBJ1-1; D is perhaps TRBD1 (6 bases). This CDR3 comprises 13 residues. CDR1 LNHNV and CDR2 YYDKDF come from the germline V gene (reference sequence). The V end was cut by 6 bases, the J end by 3 bases, with 11 bases between. The CDR3 DNA sequence: TGTGCCACCAGACAGGGCGGGTACACTGAAGCTTTCTTT. Translated: CATRQGGYTEAFF.

The rearrangement joins TRBV5-4 to TRBJ2-7, with 10 bases matching TRBD1. This CDR3 comprises 14 residues. Unmatched junction bases numbered 1, after V lost 0 bases and J lost 4 bases. The V gene's germline CDR1 is SGHNT and CDR2 YYREEE (reference sequence). For the CDR3, the DNA is TGTGCCAGCAGCTTGGGGGGACAGGGGTACGAGCAGTACTTC. Translated: CASSLGGQGYEQYF. Supplemented by reference TRBV5-4 and TRBJ2-7, the full variable domain reads ETGVTQSPTHLIKTRGQQVTLRCSSQSGHNTVSWYQQALGQGPQFIFQYYREEENGRGNFPPRFSGLQFPNYSSELNVNALELDDSALYLCASSLGGQGYEQYFGPGTRLTVT.

The chain carries TRBV2 and TRBJ2-3; 14 nucleotides agree with TRBD2. Per the germline V gene, CDR1 is SNHLY and CDR2 is FYNNEI. The ends lost 6 bases at V and 4 bases at J; junction bases unmatched: 3. The CDR3 spans 15 residues. The CDR3 coding sequence is TGTGCCAGCAGACCGGGACTAGCGGGAGCAGATACGCAGTATTTT. It encodes CASRPGLAGADTQYF. The full variable domain, with the rest looked up from reference TRBV2 and TRBJ2-3, is EPEVTQTPSHQVTQMGQEVILRCVPISNHLYFYWYRQILGQKVEFLVSFYNNEISEKSEIFDDQFSVERPDGSNFTLKIRSTKLEDSAMYFCASRPGLAGADTQYFGPGTRLTVL.

V usage is TRBV5-5 and J usage is TRBJ2-3; TRBD1 agrees at 7 bases. This CDR3 region has 16 residues. With V trimmed by 0 bases and J by 3 bases, 7 bases remained unmatched. Germline V CDR1 and CDR2: SGHKS, YYEKEE (reference sequence). Here the CDR3 reads CASSLGSGRGTDTQYF. The CDR3 region has the DNA TGTGCCAGCAGCTTGGGGTCGGGCAGGGGGACAGATACGCAGTATTTT.

The chain carries TRBV19 and TRBJ2-7, with 7 bases that match TRBD1. The CDR3 consists of 15 residues. The germline CDR1 and CDR2 sequences are LNHDA and SQIVND (reference sequence). V shed 4 bases, J shed 2 bases, and the junction held 8 bases outside the gene matches. The CDR3 protein is CASSNPLDRTYEQYF. The CDR3 nucleotides are TGTGCCAGTAGTAACCCTCTGGACAGGACCTACGAGCAGTACTTC.

CDR3 DNA: TGTGCCAGCAGCGACGGGACAAGATATAGCGGGGGTCCCGATACGCAGTATTTT. This translates into CASSDGTRYSGGPDTQYF. V and J are TRBV9 and TRBJ2-3; the match to TRBD2 covers 9 bases. This CDR3 contains 18 residues. Germline-derived CDR1 and CDR2 are SGDLS and YYNGEE. J was trimmed by 6 bases and V by 3 bases; bases with no gene match: 17.

This clone has a handful of counts. The chain is built from TRBV5-1 and TRBJ2-7; TRBD2 is a possible D gene (5 bases). Trimming stripped 2 bases from V and 4 bases from J, with 10 bases between. Per the germline V gene, CDR1 is SGHRS and CDR2 is YFSETQ. CDR3 length: 13 residues. The CDR3 region has the DNA TGCGCCAGCAGCTTCGGGGAGAGGTACGAGCAGTACTTC. It is translated as CASSFGERYEQYF.

The V call is TRBV14, the J call TRBJ2-3; no clear D gene. The V gene's germline CDR1 is SGHDN and CDR2 FVKESK. Trimming removed 4 bases from V and 8 bases from J, with 16 bases in between. This CDR3 has 14 amino acids. Here the CDR3 DNA reads TGTGCCAGCAGCCGGAGACCGGAAGAACCTACGCAGTATTTT. This codes for CASSRRPEEPTQYF.

This clone was observed a handful of times. The rearrangement links TRBV6-5 to TRBJ1-1; D is possibly TRBD1 (6 bases). The CDR3 covers 12 residues. The V gene's germline CDR1 is MNHEY and CDR2 SVGAGI. The V end lost 5 bases, the J end lost 5 bases, and 9 bases lay between the germline ends. The CDR3: CASSKQGTEAFF. The CDR3 nucleotides are TGTGCCAGCAGTAAACAGGGAACTGAAGCTTTCTTT.

This rearrangement joins TRBV7-6 to TRBJ2-7, with a tentative D call TRBD2 (6 bases). Germline CDR1 is SGHVS and CDR2 is FNYEAQ. This CDR3 region has 13 residues. The V end lost 5 bases, the J end lost 4 bases, and 12 bases lay between the germline ends. The CDR3: CASSAGEAYEQYF. The DNA of the CDR3 is TGTGCCAGCAGCGCCGGGGAGGCTTACGAGCAGTACTTC.

The V call is TRBV9, the J call TRBJ2-3, with D tentatively TRBD1 (6 bases). This CDR3 is 14 amino acids long. Germline-derived CDR1 and CDR2 are SGDLS and YYNGEE. Trimming took off 2 bases at V and 14 bases at J, with 21 bases between the two ends. The CDR3 DNA is TGTGCCAGCAGCGTTTCCCAGGACAGCCGAGGGGGGTATTTT. It specifies CASSVSQDSRGGYF.

This clone was observed a few times. The J gene is TRBJ2-6, the V gene TRBV6-1; 11 positions agree with TRBD1. Unmatched junction bases numbered 12, after V lost 2 bases and J lost 3 bases. Germline V gene sequence: CDR1 MNHNS, CDR2 SASEGT. This CDR3 is 20 amino acids long. The DNA of the CDR3 is TGTGCCAGCAGTGAAAGGACAGGGGGCGCTTTAACGGGTGGGGCCAACGTCCTGACTTTC. This gives the protein CASSERTGGALTGGANVLTF.

The chain recombines TRBV28 with TRBJ2-6; TRBD1 aligns across 7 bases. Looked up from germline, CDR1 is MDHEN and CDR2 is SYDVKM. The CDR3 extends over 16 amino acids. The ends lost 7 bases at V and 1 base at J; junction bases unmatched: 7. The CDR3 is CASTPDRVSGANVLTF. The CDR3 DNA reads TGTGCCAGCACCCCCGACAGGGTATCTGGGGCCAACGTCCTGACTTTC. The whole variable domain, filled in from reference TRBV28 and TRBJ2-6, reads DVKVTQSSRYLVKRTGEKVFLECVQDMDHENMFWYRQDPGLGLRLIYFSYDVKMKEKGDIPEGYSVSREKKERFSLILESASTNQTSMYLCASTPDRVSGANVLTFGAGSRLTVL.

V gene TRBV6-5 combines with J gene TRBJ2-2; D might be TRBD2 (7 bases). The germline V gene encodes CDR1 MNHEY and CDR2 SVGAGI. The CDR3 has 15 residues. Trimming left V 5 bases short and J 4 bases short, with 14 bases between. The CDR3 region is CASSPGAGVTGELFF. DNA for the CDR3: TGTGCCAGCAGTCCAGGGGCGGGGGTCACCGGGGAGCTGTTTTTT.

The V call is TRBV11-2, the J call TRBJ2-2; 7 nucleotides agree with TRBD1. The CDR3 is 18 residues long. Per the germline V gene, CDR1 is SGHAT and CDR2 is FQNNGV. V shed 5 bases and J 6 bases; nucleotides not matched to a gene: 18. In DNA, the CDR3 is TGTGCCAGCAGCAGTTTAAAAAGGATGGACAGGAAGTCCGGGGAGCTGTTTTTT. This sequence encodes CASSSLKRMDRKSGELFF.

The chain employs TRBV27 and TRBJ2-2, with 9 bases aligning to TRBD2. CDR3 length: 16 residues. Germline CDR1 reads MNHEY; CDR2 reads SMNVEV (reference sequence). J was trimmed by 5 bases and V by 1 base; bases with no gene match: 5. This CDR3 reads CASSLLGGRGTGELFF. The CDR3, as DNA: TGTGCCAGCAGTTTATTAGGCGGGAGGGGTACCGGGGAGCTGTTTTTT.

This clone was found once. Other DNA sequences of this sample code for an identical CDR3. The J gene is TRBJ1-2, the V gene TRBV9; the match to TRBD1 covers 9 bases. The J segment lost 0 bases and the V segment lost 2 bases, leaving 8 bases of the junction unmatched. Germline CDR1 reads SGDLS; CDR2 reads YYNGEE. The CDR3 extends over 17 amino acids. The CDR3 loop is CASSVGDRDRANYGYTF. CDR3 coding DNA: TGTGCCAGCAGCGTTGGTGACCGGGACAGGGCTAACTATGGCTACACCTTC.

The chain combines TRBV14 with TRBJ2-1, with 14 bases that match TRBD2. After removal of 1 base from V and 3 bases from J, the junction contained 8 bases not matched to a gene. Germline values: CDR1 SGHDN, CDR2 FVKESK. The CDR3 has 19 residues. CDR3 in DNA: TGTGCCAGCAGCCAAGGACTAGCGGGAGGGCCGAAATTCTACAATGAGCAGTTCTTC. Translated, it gives CASSQGLAGGPKFYNEQFF.